This record concerns one T cell receptor (beta chain) sequence. Using immunoSEQ multiplex PCR, the repertoire was profiled, and TCRdb retains in-frame clones only, with some absent. The table lists about 410,000 clones, roughly 86% of them singletons. This sample stems from a study of blood T cell repertoires in COVID-19. Study summary: PBMCs, B-cell-depleted T cells, or T cells were the source of the cDNA or gDNA that made up the material.

Participants were aged roughly 18 to 90 years, lived in under 30 US areas, and enrolled virtually. Cohorts were determined from participant-reported clinical history. Either two negative PCRs, clearance, or symptom resolution qualified Cohort 3 donors as recovered. The CDR3 length is 14 residues. Germline CDR1 reads SGDLS; CDR2 reads YYNGEE. V gave up 0 bases and J gave up 12 bases, with 13 bases separating them. This rearrangement joins TRBV9 to TRBJ1-6; D ambiguous. The TCR originated in a woman aged 25 to 39 who had recovered from COVID-19. Sequences were obtained from PBMCs or T cells enriched from blood (not recorded which). The CDR3 loop reads CASSVEGVGLPLHF. The CDR3 DNA reads TGTGCCAGCAGCGTAGAAGGAGTGGGTTTACCCCTCCACTTT.